The entry below describes one T cell receptor (beta chain). No cognate antigen has been identified for it. No quality values exist for individual bases; no much larger clone is one base distant. The immunoSEQ Assay, a bias-controlled multiplex PCR, was used to amplify TCRbeta CDR3 regions from genomic DNA. On the authors' methods: Nucleated cell counts per sample were estimated from amplification of reference gene primers within the assay. To quantify the absolute abundance of each unique TCRbeta CDR3 rearrangement, sequence reads were collapsed and filtered. Productive Simpson clonality was computed per sample as the square root of Simpson's diversity index over productive rearrangements. TCRdb retrieved this table from immuneACCESS and kept in-frame rearrangements only. Not all clones are present; in checked studies, unresolved V genes account for under half, and no reason is known for the remainder. That table furnishes V, J and clone size, whereas the DNA furnished D and trimming. The sample records around 140,000 clones, 76% of which are singletons. The ten biggest clones cover more than 3.5% of the sample.

Each collaborating institution followed its own protocols to collect whole blood in K2EDTA tubes. For TCRbeta analysis, collaborators shipped samples in one of three forms: frozen whole blood, isolated PBMCs, or DNA extracted from either of those sample types. These data belong to a study of blood T cell repertoires in COVID-19 (dated by TCRdb to the early 2020s). Regarding the study in general: The collaborator samples originated in the United States, Italy and Spain and spanned the acute and convalescent phases of COVID-19. Where available, HLA class I and class II types were taken from metadata supplied by the sample provider and were not determined by assay-based typing. The repertoires were made available in a free public database intended to serve as a resource for research on the immune response to SARS-CoV-2. Nearly every sample came with metadata listing a de-identified subject ID, COVID-19 status, age in years and sex. Deeply sampled blood TCRbeta repertoires from subjects exposed to, actively infected with, or recovered from COVID-19 were included in the dataset. The material from the prospective study consisted of cDNA or gDNA derived from T cells, B-cell-depleted T cells, or PBMCs. Samples came from the ongoing ImmuneRACE study (first 160 participants) plus 1,254 subjects from 6 global collaborators. What the work shows at the level of the full study, not this receptor alone: The amount of clinical and demographic metadata varied by source and participant and was provided uncurated.

V lost 7 bases and J lost 5 bases, and the count of bases not matched to a germline gene is 6. The CDR3 sequence holds 13 residues, the cysteine and phenylalanine included. The retained sequence is limited to the CDR3, 39 bases, with the frame set at the first base. The germline V gene yields WSHSY for CDR1 and SAAADI for CDR2. This receptor was identified in a woman of 80 years or more with active or convalescent COVID-19. The sample comprised peripheral blood. The chain is encoded by TRBV10-2 joined to TRBJ2-5; TRBD1 agrees with 8 junctional bases. The CDR3 here reads CASIPNRGETQYF. In nucleotides, the sequence is TGCGCCAGCATCCCAAACAGGGGGGAGACCCAGTACTTC.